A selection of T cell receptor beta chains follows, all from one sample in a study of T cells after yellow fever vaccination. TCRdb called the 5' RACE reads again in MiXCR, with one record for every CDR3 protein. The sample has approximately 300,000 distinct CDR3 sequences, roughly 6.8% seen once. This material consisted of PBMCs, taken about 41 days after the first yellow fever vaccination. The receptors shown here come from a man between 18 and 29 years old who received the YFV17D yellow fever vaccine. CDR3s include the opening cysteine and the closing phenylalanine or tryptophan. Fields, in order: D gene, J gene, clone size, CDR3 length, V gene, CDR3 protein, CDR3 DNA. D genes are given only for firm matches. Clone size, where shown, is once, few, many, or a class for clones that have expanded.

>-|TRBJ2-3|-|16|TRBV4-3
CASSLDRGIATDTQYF
TGCGCCAGCAGCCTCGATAGGGGGATAGCCACAGATACGCAGTATTTT
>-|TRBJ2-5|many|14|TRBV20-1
CSAKLQGNAETQYF
TGCAGTGCAAAGCTACAGGGCAACGCAGAGACCCAGTACTTC
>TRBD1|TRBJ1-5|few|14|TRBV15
CATSQDRDNQPQHF
TGTGCCACCAGTCAGGACAGGGACAATCAGCCCCAGCATTTT
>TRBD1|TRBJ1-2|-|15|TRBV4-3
CASSQEGGRSYGYTF
TGCGCCAGCAGCCAAGAAGGGGGCAGGAGCTATGGCTACACCTTC
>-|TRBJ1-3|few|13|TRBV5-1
CASRVSSGNTIYF
TGCGCCAGCAGGGTTAGCTCTGGAAACACCATATATTTT
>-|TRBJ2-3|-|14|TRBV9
CASSVGAQRDTQYF
TGTGCCAGCAGCGTAGGTGCCCAGAGAGATACGCAGTATTTT
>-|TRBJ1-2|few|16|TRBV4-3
CASSLSPPGRAGGYTF
TGCGCCAGCAGCCTCTCCCCTCCGGGACGGGCGGGAGGCTACACCTTC
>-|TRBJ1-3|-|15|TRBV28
CASSLTEPSGNTIYF
TGTGCCAGCAGTTTGACGGAGCCGTCTGGAAACACCATATATTTT
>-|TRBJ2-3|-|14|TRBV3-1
CASSQVSSSDTQYF
TGTGCCAGCAGCCAAGTTTCAAGCTCAGATACGCAGTATTTT
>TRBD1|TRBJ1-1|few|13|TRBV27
CASSPDRGNEAFF
TGTGCCAGCAGCCCCGACAGGGGAAATGAAGCTTTCTTT
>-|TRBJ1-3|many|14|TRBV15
CATSLAGSGNTIYF
TGTGCCACCAGCCTGGCGGGCTCTGGAAACACCATATATTTT
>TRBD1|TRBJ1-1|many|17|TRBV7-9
CASSYPIMTGGGTEAFF
TGTGCCAGCAGCTACCCTATTATGACAGGGGGTGGGACTGAAGCTTTCTTT
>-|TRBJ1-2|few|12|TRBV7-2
CASSSRNYGYTF
TGTGCCAGCAGCTCCCGTAACTATGGCTACACCTTC
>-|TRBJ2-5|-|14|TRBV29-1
CSVVRSGAGETQYF
TGCAGCGTTGTGCGTTCCGGGGCGGGAGAGACCCAGTACTTC
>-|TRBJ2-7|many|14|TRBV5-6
CASSLRTGMGEQYF
TGTGCCAGCAGCTTACGAACAGGGATGGGGGAGCAGTACTTC
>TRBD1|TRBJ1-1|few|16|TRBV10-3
CAISDGKTGKSTEAFF
TGTGCCATCAGTGATGGAAAGACAGGGAAATCCACTGAAGCTTTCTTT
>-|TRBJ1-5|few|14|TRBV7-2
CASSLVREEQPQHF
TGTGCCAGCAGCTTAGTCAGGGAAGAACAGCCCCAGCATTTT
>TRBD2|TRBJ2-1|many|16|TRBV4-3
CASSQVAGGRFDEQFF
TGCGCCAGCAGCCAAGTAGCGGGGGGGCGATTCGATGAGCAGTTCTTC
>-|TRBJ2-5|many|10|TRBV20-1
CSATGETQYF
TGCAGTGCGACTGGCGAGACCCAGTACTTC
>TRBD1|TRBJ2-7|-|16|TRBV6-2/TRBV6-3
CASRRLPGQGPYEQYF
TGTGCCAGCAGGAGGCTTCCGGGACAGGGACCCTACGAGCAGTACTTC
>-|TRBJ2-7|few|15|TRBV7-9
CASTSAGGPLYEQYF
TGTGCCAGCACCTCTGCTGGGGGACCTCTGTACGAGCAGTACTTC
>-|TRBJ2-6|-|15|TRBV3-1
CACSPRRSGANVLTF
TGTGCCTGCAGCCCCAGGCGATCTGGGGCCAACGTCCTGACTTTC
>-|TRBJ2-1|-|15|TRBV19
CASSALDGVNNEQFF
TGTGCCAGTAGTGCCCTGGACGGTGTGAACAATGAGCAGTTCTTC
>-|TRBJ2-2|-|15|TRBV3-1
CASRRASTNTGELFF
TGTGCCAGCAGAAGGGCTAGTACCAACACCGGGGAGCTGTTTTTT
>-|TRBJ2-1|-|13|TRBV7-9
CASHTRQMDEQFF
TGTGCCAGTCACACCCGACAGATGGATGAGCAGTTCTTC
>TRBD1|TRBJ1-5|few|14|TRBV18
CASSLDRENQPQHF
TGTGCCAGCTCACTGGACAGGGAAAATCAGCCCCAGCATTTT
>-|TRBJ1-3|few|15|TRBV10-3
CAISESSGDGNTIYF
TGTGCCATCAGTGAGTCATCAGGGGATGGAAACACCATATATTTT
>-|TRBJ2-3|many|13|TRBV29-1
CSFEFGSTDTQYF
TGCAGCTTTGAATTTGGGTCTACAGATACGCAGTATTTT
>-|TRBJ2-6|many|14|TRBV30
CACQKDSGANVLTF
TGTGCCTGCCAGAAAGACTCTGGGGCCAACGTCCTGACTTTC
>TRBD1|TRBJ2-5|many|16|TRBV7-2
CASSLGAGTGPRTQYF
TGTGCCAGCAGCTTAGGGGCCGGGACAGGTCCAAGGACCCAGTACTTC
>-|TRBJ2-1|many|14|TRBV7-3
CASSAGGSYNEQFF
TGTGCCAGCTCCGCAGGGGGGTCCTACAATGAGCAGTTCTTC
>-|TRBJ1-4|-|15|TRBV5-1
CASSFTPTTNEKLFF
TGCGCCAGCAGCTTCACCCCAACAACTAATGAAAAACTGTTTTTT
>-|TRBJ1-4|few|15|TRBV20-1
CSAPRGRGLYEKLFF
TGCAGTGCTCCCCGAGGGAGAGGGCTTTATGAAAAACTGTTTTTT
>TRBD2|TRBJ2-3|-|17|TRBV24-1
CATSDSRTSGVTDTQYF
TGTGCCACCAGTGACTCCCGTACTAGCGGGGTCACAGATACGCAGTATTTT
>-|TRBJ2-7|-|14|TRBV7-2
CASSPGHLSYEQYF
TGTGCCAGCAGCCCGGGACACCTCTCCTACGAGCAGTACTTC
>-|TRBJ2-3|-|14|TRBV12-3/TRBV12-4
CASSFHVGRDTQYF
TGTGCCAGCAGTTTTCACGTCGGGCGAGATACGCAGTATTTT
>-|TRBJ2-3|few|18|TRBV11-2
CASSAPPGGLLYTDTQYF
TGTGCCAGCAGCGCCCCCCCCGGGGGACTCCTCTACACAGATACGCAGTATTTT
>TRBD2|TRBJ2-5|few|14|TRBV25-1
CASSEPGLAETQYF
TGTGCCAGCAGTGAGCCGGGACTAGCCGAGACCCAGTACTTC
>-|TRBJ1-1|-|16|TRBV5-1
CASSLRGPLMNTEAFF
TGCGCCAGCAGCCTCAGGGGCCCCCTTATGAACACTGAAGCTTTCTTT
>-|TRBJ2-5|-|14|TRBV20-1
CSARIGPGQETQYF
TGCAGTGCTAGGATCGGACCGGGGCAAGAGACCCAGTACTTC
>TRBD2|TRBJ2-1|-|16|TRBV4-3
CASSQEGRGPYNEQFF
TGCGCCAGCAGCCAAGAGGGGAGGGGCCCCTACAATGAGCAGTTCTTC
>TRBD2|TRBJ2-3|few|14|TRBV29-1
CSVGGPSGGDTQYF
TGCAGCGTTGGGGGACCGTCGGGGGGAGATACGCAGTATTTT
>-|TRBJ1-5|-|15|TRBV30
CAWSGVSGFSKPQHF
TGTGCCTGGAGCGGGGTATCAGGATTCAGCAAGCCCCAGCATTTT
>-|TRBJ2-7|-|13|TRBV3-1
CASSQEGVHEQYF
TGTGCCAGCAGCCAAGAAGGGGTCCACGAGCAGTACTTC
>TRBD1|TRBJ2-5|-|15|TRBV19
CASPRRGTGEETQYF
TGTGCCAGTCCCAGGCGTGGGACAGGGGAAGAGACCCAGTACTTC
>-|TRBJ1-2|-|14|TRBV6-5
CASSYSSEVGGYTF
TGTGCCAGCAGTTACTCGTCTGAGGTTGGCGGCTACACCTTC
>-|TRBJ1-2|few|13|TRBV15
CATSSTGFYGYTF
TGTGCCACCAGCTCAACAGGGTTCTATGGCTACACCTTC
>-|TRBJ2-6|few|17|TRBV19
CASSIQQHYSGANVLTF
TGTGCCAGTAGTATACAGCAGCACTACTCTGGGGCCAACGTCCTGACTTTC
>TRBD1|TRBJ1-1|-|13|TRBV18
CASAGTGDTEAFF
TGTGCCAGCGCAGGGACAGGGGACACTGAAGCTTTCTTT
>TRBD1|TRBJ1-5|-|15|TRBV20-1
CSATGGQGAGQPQHF
TGCAGTGCTACTGGGGGACAGGGGGCAGGTCAGCCCCAGCATTTT
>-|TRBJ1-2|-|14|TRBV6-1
CASSPTGRGYGYTF
TGTGCCAGCAGTCCGACAGGCAGAGGATATGGCTACACCTTC